Here is one T cell receptor (beta chain) with its context. As yet, its antigen is unknown. This record belongs to a study of beta chain features in type 1 diabetes. Study-level results: Compared with healthy donors, patients appeared to share more similar naive, central memory and regulatory TCRB repertoires. Junctions at VDJ sites from type 1 diabetes patients had fewer insertions and more deletions. Type 1 diabetes patients had TCRB CDR3s that were shorter (moderately but significantly so) in all four CD4+ subsets. Whatever favoring of shorter templates PCR might show would apply equally to patients and controls.

Reverse transcription of all isolated RNA meant that expressed TCRB transcripts were sequenced. Only in-frame clones appear in the TCRdb table, and some are missing; sequencing was by immunoSEQ multiplex PCR. The table has under 850,000 clones, 13% seen once; the top ten hold 0.02% to 0.025%. Averaging approximately 120 mL, one heparinised blood draw came from each individual donor. This TCR derives from a man between 18 and 29 years old with type 1 diabetes. The sequencing input was naive CD4+ T cells from blood.

CDR3 amino acids: CASSFLDNTEAFF. In nucleotides, the CDR3 is TGCGCCAGCAGCTTCCTGGACAACACTGAAGCTTTCTTT. The chain combines TRBV5-1 with TRBJ1-1; D gene ambiguous. Germline V gene lookup returns CDR1 SGHRS and CDR2 YFSETQ. Trimming left V 2 bases short and J 2 bases short, with 7 bases between. This CDR3 is 13 amino acids long.